Below, 11 T cell receptor beta chains from the same sample are listed, as sequenced in a study of T cell repertoires in cytomegalovirus infection. TCRdb analysed the reads with MiXCR anew, one entry per CDR3 protein. The profile shows some 300,000 distinct CDR3 sequences, approximately 14% of them singletons. Sequences were obtained from PBMCs. Receptor source: a human donor in good health (CMV status not recorded). Some clones in this sample may be carry-over from other donors' samples.

This clonotype was recorded at least ten times. In nucleotides, the CDR3 is TGTGCCAGCAGCCCGCACTATGGCTACACCTTC. Its protein product is CASSPHYGYTF. This sequence joins TRBV7-2 and TRBJ1-2, with D uncertain. Looked up from germline, CDR1 is SGHTA and CDR2 is FQGNSA. The CDR3 has 11 residues. The ends were cut back, 5 bases at V and 3 bases at J, with 4 bases in the middle.

This clonotype has at least ten counts. The J gene is TRBJ1-4, the V gene TRBV7-6; no definite D call. Per germline, CDR1 SGHVS and CDR2 FNYEAQ. The length of the CDR3 is 17 residues. The V end lost 0 bases, the J end lost 2 bases, and 13 bases lay between the germline ends. CDR3 region: CASSLALGMETNEKLFF. CDR3 nucleotides: TGTGCCAGCAGCTTAGCGCTAGGAATGGAGACTAATGAAAAACTGTTTTTT. Full variable domain (rest looked up from reference TRBV7-6 and TRBJ1-4): GAGVSQSPRYKVTKRGQDVALRCDPISGHVSLYWYRQALGQGPEFLTYFNYEAQQDKSGLPNDRFSAERPEGSISTLTIQRTEQRDSAMYRCASSLALGMETNEKLFFGSGTQLSVL.

The chain carries TRBV4-1 and TRBJ1-5; perhaps TRBD1 as D (6 bases). CDR1 and CDR2 (germline): MGHRA, YSYEKL. This CDR3 is 13 amino acids long. The V end lost 9 bases, the J end lost 0 bases, and 9 bases lay between the germline ends. The CDR3 region is CASPGASNQPQHF. The CDR3 DNA is TGCGCCAGTCCAGGGGCTAGCAATCAGCCCCAGCATTTT.

V gene TRBV2 combines with J gene TRBJ2-3; 9 bases are a match to TRBD2. The CDR3 loop spans 16 amino acids. V lost 3 bases, J lost 2 bases, and 6 bases stayed unmatched. Looked up from germline, CDR1 is SNHLY and CDR2 is FYNNEI. This CDR3 reads CASSDAQRGDTDTQYF. In DNA, the CDR3 is TGTGCCAGCAGTGATGCCCAGCGGGGGGACACAGATACGCAGTATTTT. Variable domain in full (rest from reference TRBV2 and TRBJ2-3): EPEVTQTPSHQVTQMGQEVILRCVPISNHLYFYWYRQILGQKVEFLVSFYNNEISEKSEIFDDQFSVERPDGSNFTLKIRSTKLEDSAMYFCASSDAQRGDTDTQYFGPGTRLTVL.

This clonotype was observed a few times. The V gene is TRBV15, the J gene TRBJ2-1; no clear D. The CDR3 loop spans 15 amino acids. V dropped 1 base and J dropped 0 bases, with 7 bases sitting between them. Germline loops: CDR1 LNHNV, CDR2 YYDKDF (reference sequence). For the CDR3, the DNA is TGTGCCACCAGCAGAGGCCCAAACTCCTACAATGAGCAGTTCTTC. This codes for CATSRGPNSYNEQFF.

This clonotype appeared a few times. V is TRBV9 and J is TRBJ1-2; D gene uncertain. The CDR3 consists of 13 residues. V was pared by 5 bases and J by 0 bases, with 8 bases between. The germline V gene encodes CDR1 SGDLS and CDR2 YYNGEE. The CDR3 region has the DNA TGTGCCAGCAGTGCCCAGGCTAACTATGGCTACACCTTC. Encoded protein: CASSAQANYGYTF.

This clonotype was detected ten times or more. The chain links TRBV20-1 to TRBJ1-2; tentatively, D is TRBD1 (5 bases). V was trimmed by 3 bases and J by 5 bases, leaving 13 bases between them. This CDR3 spans 13 amino acids. Germline CDR1 reads DFQATT; CDR2 reads SNEGSKA (reference sequence). Here the CDR3 reads CSARARVGYGYTF. CDR3 DNA: TGCAGTGCTAGGGCCAGGGTCGGGTATGGCTACACCTTC.

This clonotype was found many times. The chain links TRBV7-2 to TRBJ1-2, with D possibly matching TRBD1 (6 bases). V was pared by 5 bases and J by 6 bases, with 22 bases between. The germline V gene encodes CDR1 SGHTA and CDR2 FQGNSA. CDR3 size: 16 residues. The CDR3 coding sequence is TGTGCCAGCAGCACTCCAGGGGCGGAATACTATGATGGCTACACCTTC. Its protein is CASSTPGAEYYDGYTF.

Only a few counts were recorded for this clonotype. This chain links TRBV5-1 with TRBJ1-4; D not resolved. In germline, CDR1 is SGHRS, CDR2 YFSETQ. Trimming cost V 4 bases and J 0 bases, with 13 bases left between them. This CDR3 has 16 amino acids. The CDR3 region is CASSRDFQATNEKLFF. In DNA, the CDR3 is TGCGCCAGCAGCCGAGATTTTCAAGCAACTAATGAAAAACTGTTTTTT.

There are a few counts of this clonotype. The chain couples TRBV19 to TRBJ2-7; no firm D call. V was trimmed by 3 bases and J by 1 base, leaving 10 bases between them. This CDR3 is 14 amino acids long. The V gene's germline CDR1 is LNHDA and CDR2 SQIVND (reference sequence). CDR3 sequence reads: CASSIRDGSYEQYF. The CDR3, as DNA: TGTGCCAGTAGTATCCGCGACGGGTCCTACGAGCAGTACTTC.

The chain links TRBV20-1 to TRBJ2-2; D unclear. Deletions cut 0 bases from V and 6 bases from J, with 8 bases between. In germline, CDR1 is DFQATT, CDR2 SNEGSKA (reference sequence). The CDR3 runs to 13 residues. This CDR3 is CSARDSGSGELFF. For the CDR3, the DNA is TGCAGTGCTAGAGATTCGGGTTCCGGGGAGCTGTTTTTT.